This T cell receptor (beta chain) was observed in a study of blood T cell repertoires in COVID-19. The overall study: Samples of COVID-19 (acute and convalescent) were obtained from the United States, Italy and Spain. T cells, B-cell-depleted T cells, or PBMCs provided the cDNA or gDNA that served as material.

In the authors' workflow: Amplification with reference gene primers provided the estimates of nucleated cell counts. Sequencing used immunoSEQ multiplex PCR; TCRdb keeps in-frame clones, though not all of them. For V, J and clone size, that table is used; D and trimming come from the DNA. The data contain about 89,000 clones, 90% to 95% of them singletons. The clonotype comes from a human donor with active COVID-19. The donor label of this sample is uncertain. The sequenced sample was peripheral blood.

CDR3 in DNA: TGCAGCTTACGGGACAGTCCCACAGATACGCAGTATTTT. This sequence encodes CSLRDSPTDTQYF. The chain recombines TRBV29-1 with TRBJ2-3; the match to TRBD1 covers 7 bases. This CDR3 comprises 13 residues. V trimming: 8 bases; J trimming: 2 bases; junction bases outside the gene matches: 7. The germline gives CDR1 SQVTM, CDR2 ANQGSEA.